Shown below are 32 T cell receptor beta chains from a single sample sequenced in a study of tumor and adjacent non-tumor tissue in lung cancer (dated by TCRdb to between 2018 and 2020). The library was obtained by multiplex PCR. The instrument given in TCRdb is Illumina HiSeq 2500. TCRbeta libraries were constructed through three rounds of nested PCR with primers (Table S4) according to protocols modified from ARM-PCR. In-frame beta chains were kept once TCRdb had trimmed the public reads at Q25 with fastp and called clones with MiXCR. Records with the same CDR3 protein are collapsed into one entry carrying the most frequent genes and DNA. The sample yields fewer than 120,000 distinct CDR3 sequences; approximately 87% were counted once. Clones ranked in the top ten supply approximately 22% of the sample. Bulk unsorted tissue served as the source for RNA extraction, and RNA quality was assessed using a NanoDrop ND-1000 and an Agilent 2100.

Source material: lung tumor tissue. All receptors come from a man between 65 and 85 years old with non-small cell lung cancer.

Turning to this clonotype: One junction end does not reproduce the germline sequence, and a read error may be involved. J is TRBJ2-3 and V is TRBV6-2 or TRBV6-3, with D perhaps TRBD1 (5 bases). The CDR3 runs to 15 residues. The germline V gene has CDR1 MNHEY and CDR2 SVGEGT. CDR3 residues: CASSYWTPQTDTQYF. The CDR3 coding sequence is TGTGCCAGCAGTTACTGGACCCCGCAGACAGATACACAGTATTTT.

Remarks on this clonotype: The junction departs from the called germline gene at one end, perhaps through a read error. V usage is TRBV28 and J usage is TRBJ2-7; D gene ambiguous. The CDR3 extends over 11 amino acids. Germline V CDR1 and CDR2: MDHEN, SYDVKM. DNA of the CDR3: TGTCCCAGCAGTCCCGATCGAGGAAAGTACTTC. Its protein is CPSSPDRGKYF.

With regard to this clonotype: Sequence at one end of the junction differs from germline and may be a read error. Written as DNA, the CDR3 is TGTGCCACCCAGGGAGGTGCAATGAGGTGTGGGGAGACCCAGTACTTC. Translated, it gives CATQGGAMRCGETQYF. The V and J genes are TRBV10-2 and TRBJ2-5, with D possibly matching TRBD2 (6 bases). CDR1 is WSHSY, CDR2 SAAADI, per germline. The CDR3 loop spans 16 amino acids.

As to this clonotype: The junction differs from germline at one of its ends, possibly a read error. Written as DNA, the CDR3 is TGCGCCAGCAGACAAGATCTAGCGGGAGGGCCAGATACGCAATATTTT. As protein: CASRQDLAGGPDTQYF. The chain joins TRBV4-3 to TRBJ2-3; 12 positions agree with TRBD2. The CDR3 runs to 16 residues. Germline CDR1 reads LGHNA; CDR2 reads YSLEER.

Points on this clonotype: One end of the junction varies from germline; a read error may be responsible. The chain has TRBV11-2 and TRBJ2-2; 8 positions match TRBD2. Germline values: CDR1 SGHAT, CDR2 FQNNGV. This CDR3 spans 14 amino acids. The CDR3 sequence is CAGSKSGSPGELFF. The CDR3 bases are TGTGCCGGCAGCAAGAGCGGGAGCCCCGGGGAGCTGTTTTTT.

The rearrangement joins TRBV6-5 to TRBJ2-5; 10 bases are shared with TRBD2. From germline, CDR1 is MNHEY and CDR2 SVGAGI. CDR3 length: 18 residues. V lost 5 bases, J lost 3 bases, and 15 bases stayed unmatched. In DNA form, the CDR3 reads TGTGCCAGCAGTCCGAGGGGAGTGCTAGCGGGAGAAGAAGAGACCCAGTACTTC. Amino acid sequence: CASSPRGVLAGEEETQYF.

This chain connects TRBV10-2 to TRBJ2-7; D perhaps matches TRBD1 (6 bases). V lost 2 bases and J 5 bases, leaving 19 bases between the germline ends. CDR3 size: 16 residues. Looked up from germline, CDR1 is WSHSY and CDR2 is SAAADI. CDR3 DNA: TGCGCCAGCAGTGAGGGGTTCTGGGGGCGCAGCGACGAGCAGTACTTC. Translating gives CASSEGFWGRSDEQYF.

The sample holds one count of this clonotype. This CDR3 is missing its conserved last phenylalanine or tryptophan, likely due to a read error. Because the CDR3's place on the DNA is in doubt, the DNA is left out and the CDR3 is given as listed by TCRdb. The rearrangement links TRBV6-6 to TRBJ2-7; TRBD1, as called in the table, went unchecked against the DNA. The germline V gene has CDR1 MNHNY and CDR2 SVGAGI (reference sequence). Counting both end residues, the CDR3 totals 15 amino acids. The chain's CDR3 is CAIKRTGTASYEQYL.

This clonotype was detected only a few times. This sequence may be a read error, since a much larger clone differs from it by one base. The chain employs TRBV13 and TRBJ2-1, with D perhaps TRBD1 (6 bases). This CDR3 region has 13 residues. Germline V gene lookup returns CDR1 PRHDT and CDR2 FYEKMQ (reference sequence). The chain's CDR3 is CVSKSGQNNEQFF. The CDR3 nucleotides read TGTGTCAGCAAATCAGGACAGAACAATGAGCAGTTCTTC.

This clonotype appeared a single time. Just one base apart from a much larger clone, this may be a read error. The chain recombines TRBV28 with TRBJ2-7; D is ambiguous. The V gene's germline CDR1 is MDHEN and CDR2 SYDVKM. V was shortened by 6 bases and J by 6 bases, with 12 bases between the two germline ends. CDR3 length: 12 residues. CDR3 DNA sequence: TGTGCCAGCAGCCCAGTCTTAGGCGAGCAGTACTTC. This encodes CASSPVLGEQYF. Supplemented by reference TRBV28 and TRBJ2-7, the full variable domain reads DVKVTQSSRYLVKRTGEKVFLECVQDMDHENMFWYRQDPGLGLRLIYFSYDVKMKEKGDIPEGYSVSREKKERFSLILESASTNQTSMYLCASSPVLGEQYFGPGTRLTVT.

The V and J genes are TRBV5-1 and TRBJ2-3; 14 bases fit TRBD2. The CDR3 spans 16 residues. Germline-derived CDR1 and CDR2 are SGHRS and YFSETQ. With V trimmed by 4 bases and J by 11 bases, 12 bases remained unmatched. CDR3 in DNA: TGCGCCAGCAGCCTAAGACTAGCGGGGGGGCGAGACATGCAGTATTTT. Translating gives CASSLRLAGGRDMQYF.

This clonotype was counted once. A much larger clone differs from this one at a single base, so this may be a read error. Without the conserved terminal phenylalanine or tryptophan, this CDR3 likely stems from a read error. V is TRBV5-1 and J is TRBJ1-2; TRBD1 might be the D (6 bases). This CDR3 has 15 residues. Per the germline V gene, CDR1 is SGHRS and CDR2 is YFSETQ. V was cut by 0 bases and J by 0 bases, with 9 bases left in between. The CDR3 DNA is TGCGCCAGCAGCTTGGGGGGGACATCTAACTATGGCTACACCCTC. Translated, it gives CASSLGGTSNYGYTL.

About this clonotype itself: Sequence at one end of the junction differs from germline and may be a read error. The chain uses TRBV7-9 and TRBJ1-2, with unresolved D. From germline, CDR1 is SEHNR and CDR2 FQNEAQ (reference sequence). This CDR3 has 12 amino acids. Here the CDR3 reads CASSSSPQGYSF. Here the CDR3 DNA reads TGTGCCAGCAGTTCCAGTCCACAAGGCTACAGCTTC.

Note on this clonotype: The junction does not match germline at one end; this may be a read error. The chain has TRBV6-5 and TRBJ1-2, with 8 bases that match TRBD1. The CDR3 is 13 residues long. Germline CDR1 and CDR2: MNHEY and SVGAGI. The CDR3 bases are TGTGTCAGCAGTTACGTACAGGGGGATGGCTACATCTTC. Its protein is CVSSYVQGDGYIF.

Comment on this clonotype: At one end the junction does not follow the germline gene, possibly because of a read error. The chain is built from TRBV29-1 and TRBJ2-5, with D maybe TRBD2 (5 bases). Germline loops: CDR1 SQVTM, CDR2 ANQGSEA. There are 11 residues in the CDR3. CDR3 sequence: CSVEKSDTQYF. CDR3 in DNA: TGTAGCGTTGAGAAAAGTGATACCCAGTACTTC.

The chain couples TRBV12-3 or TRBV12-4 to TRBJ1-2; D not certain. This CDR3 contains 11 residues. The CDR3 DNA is TGTGCGAACAGTTCAGACGAATGCTACACCTTC. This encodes CANSSDECYTF.

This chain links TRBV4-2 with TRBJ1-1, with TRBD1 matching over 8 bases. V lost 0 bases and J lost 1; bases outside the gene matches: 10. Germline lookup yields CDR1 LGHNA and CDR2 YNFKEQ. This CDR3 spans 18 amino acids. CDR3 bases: TGTGCCAGCAGCCAAGATCGGAGACAGGGGTCCCGGAACACTGAAGCTTTCTTT. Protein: CASSQDRRQGSRNTEAFF.

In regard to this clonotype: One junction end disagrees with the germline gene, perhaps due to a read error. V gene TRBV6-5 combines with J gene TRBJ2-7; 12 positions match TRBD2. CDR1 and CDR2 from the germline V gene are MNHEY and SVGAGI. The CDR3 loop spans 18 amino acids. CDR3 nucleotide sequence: TGTGTCAGCAGCCCCACTTCGACTAGCGGGAGCGGTCCCTACCAGCAGTGCTTC. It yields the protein CVSSPTSTSGSGPYQQCF.

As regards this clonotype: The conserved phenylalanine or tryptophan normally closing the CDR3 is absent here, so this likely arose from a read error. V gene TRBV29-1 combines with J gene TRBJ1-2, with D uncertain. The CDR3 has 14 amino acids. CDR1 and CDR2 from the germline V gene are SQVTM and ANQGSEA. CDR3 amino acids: CSAERGKANNGYTL. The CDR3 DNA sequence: TGCAGTGCCGAGAGAGGGAAGGCTAACAATGGCTACACCCTC.

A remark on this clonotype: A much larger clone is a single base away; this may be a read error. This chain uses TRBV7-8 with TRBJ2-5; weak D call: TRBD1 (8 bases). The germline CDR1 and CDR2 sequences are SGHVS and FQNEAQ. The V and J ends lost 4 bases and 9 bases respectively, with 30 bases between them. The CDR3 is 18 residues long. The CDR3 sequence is CASSSAATGGGSKFSQYF. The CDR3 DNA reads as TGTGCCAGCAGCTCCGCCGCTACAGGGGGAGGGTCCAAGTTTTCCCAGTACTTC.

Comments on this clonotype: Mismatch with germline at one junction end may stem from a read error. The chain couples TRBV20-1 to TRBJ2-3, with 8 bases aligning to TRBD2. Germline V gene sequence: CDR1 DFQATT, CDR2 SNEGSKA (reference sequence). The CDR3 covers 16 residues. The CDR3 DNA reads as TGCCGTGCTCCCCGGGCTAGCGGGCGCCTCACAGATACGCAGTATTTT. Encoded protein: CRAPRASGRLTDTQYF.

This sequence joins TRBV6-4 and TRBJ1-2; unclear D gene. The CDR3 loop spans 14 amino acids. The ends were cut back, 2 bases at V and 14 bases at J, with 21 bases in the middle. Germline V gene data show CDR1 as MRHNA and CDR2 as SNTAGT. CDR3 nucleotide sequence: TGTGCCAGCAGTGACACCACCGCGACGGGCTTTTTGACCTTC. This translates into CASSDTTATGFLTF.

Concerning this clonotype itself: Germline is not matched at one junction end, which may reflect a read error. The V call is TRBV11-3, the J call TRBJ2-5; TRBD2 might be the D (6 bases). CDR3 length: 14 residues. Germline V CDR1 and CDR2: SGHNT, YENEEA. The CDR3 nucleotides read TGTGCCAGCGCTTCCGGCCGGGGGTGGGAGACCCAGTGCTTC. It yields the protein CASASGRGWETQCF.

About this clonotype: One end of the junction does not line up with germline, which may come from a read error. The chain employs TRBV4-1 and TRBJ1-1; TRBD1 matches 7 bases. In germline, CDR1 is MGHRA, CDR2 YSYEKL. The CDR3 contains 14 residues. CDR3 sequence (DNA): TGCGCGAGCAGCACCGGGACAGTTAACACTGAAGCTTTCTTT. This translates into CASSTGTVNTEAFF.

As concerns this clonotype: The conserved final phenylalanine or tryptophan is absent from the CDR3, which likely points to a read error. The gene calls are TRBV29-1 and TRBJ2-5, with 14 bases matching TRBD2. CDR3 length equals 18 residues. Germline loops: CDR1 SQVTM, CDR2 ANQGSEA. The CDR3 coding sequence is TGCAGCGCTGAATTCTATTGGACTAGCGGGGGGAAACAAGAGGCCCAGTACTTA. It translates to CSAEFYWTSGGKQEAQYL.

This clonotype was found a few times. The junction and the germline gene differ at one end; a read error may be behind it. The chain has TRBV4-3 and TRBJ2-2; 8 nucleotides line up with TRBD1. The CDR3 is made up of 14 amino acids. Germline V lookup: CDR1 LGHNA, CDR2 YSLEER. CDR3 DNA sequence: TGCGCCAGCAGCCACAGGGGGCTGGTCAGGGAGCTATTTTTT. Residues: CASSHRGLVRELFF.

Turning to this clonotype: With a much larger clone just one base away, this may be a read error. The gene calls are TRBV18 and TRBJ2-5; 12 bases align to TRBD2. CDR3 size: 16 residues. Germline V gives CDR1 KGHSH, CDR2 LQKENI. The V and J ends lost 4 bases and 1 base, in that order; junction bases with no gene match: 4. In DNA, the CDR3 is TGTGCCAGCTCACGACTAGCGGGGGAATCCCAAGAGACCCAGTACTTC. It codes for CASSRLAGESQETQYF.

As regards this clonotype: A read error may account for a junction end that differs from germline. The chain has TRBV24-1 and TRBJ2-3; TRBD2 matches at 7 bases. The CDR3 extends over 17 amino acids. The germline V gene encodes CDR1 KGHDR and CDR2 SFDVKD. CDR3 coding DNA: TGTACCACCAGTAAGGGCGGGACTACTATTGTCACAGATACTCAGTATTTT. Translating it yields CTTSKGGTTIVTDTQYF.

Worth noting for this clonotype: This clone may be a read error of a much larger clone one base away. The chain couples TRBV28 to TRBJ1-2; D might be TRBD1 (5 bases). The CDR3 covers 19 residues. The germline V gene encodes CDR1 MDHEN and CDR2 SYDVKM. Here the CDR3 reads CTSSRRPTTTRASTYGYTF. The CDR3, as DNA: TGTACCAGCAGTCGAAGACCTACAACCACCAGGGCGTCAACCTATGGCTACACCTTC.

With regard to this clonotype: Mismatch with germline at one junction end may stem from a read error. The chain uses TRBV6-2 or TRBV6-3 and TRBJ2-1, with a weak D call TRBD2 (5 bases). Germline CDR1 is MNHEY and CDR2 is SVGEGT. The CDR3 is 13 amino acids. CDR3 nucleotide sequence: TGTGCCTGCAGTACGAGGGTACGCAATGAGCAGTTCTTC. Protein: CACSTRVRNEQFF.

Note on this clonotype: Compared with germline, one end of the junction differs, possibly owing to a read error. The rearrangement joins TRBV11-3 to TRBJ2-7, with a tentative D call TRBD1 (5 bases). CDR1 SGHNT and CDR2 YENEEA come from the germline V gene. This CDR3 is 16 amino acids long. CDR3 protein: CASSSTGNTGSDEQYF. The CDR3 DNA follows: TGTGCCAGTAGCTCCACCGGTAACACAGGTAGTGACGAGCAGTACTTC. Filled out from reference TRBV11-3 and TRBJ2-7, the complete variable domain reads EAGVVQSPRYKIIEKKQPVAFWCNPISGHNTLYWYLQNLGQGPELLIRYENEEAVDDSQLPKDRFSAERLKGVDSTLKIQPAELGDSAVYLCASSSTGNTGSDEQYFGPGTRLTVT.

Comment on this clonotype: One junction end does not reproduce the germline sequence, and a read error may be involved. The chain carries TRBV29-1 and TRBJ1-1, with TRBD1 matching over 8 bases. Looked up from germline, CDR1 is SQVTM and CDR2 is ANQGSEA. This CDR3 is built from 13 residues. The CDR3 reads CSLSTGGATDAFF. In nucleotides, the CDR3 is TGCAGCCTTTCAACAGGGGGAGCAACTGACGCTTTCTTT.